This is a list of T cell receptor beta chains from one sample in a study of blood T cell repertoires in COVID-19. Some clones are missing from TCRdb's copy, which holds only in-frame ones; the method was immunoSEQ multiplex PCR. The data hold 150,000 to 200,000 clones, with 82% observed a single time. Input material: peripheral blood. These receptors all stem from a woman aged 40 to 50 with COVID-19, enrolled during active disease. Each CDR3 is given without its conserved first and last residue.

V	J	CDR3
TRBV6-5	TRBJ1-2	ASSSLGQGGYT
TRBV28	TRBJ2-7	ASSSGNSGVMVRWYEQY
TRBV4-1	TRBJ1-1	ASSQVVGGTEAF
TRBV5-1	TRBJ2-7	ASSLVTAGLYEQY
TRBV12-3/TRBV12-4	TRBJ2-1	ASRGGREQF
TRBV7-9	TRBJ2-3	ASSGWTSADTQY
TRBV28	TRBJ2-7	ASSHPGQDPSYVHEQY
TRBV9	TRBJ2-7	ASSLTSGSYEQY
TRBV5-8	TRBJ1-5	ASILEGGALSQPQH
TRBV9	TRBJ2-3	ASSVGQGSDTQY
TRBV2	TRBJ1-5	ASSLETGGPNQPQH
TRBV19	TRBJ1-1	ASSMGAFMNTEAF
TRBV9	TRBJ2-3	ASSAVAGIGHTQY
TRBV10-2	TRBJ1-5	ASSEGDRPQH
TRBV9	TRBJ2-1	ASSVARSDEQF
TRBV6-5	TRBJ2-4	ASSAPRNIQY
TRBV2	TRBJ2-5	ASSPGLATETQY
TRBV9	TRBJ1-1	ASSVDRNTEAF
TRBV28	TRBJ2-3	ASNTLPGLADYTDTQY
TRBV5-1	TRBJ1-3	ASSLNDRSIY
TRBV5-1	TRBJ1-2	ASSLDTGANLYGYT
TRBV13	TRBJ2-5	ASSSPAGGKETQY
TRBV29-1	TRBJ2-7	SVRSWDNSYEQY
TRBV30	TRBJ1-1	AWSSAGLRPEAF
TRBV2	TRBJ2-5	ASSPGQYQETQY
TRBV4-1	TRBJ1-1	ASSKHREGIDTEAF
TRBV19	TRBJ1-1	ASSIDWGSPTEAF
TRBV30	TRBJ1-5	AWSSGGSRQPQH
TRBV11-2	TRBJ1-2	ASSLDRERGYT
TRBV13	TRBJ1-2	ASSPSPTAGYGYT
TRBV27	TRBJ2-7	ASSLAGIGSYEQY
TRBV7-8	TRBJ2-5	ASSTPTSGEETQY
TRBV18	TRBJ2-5	ASSPLLAGGQETQY
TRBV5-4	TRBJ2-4	ASSFGGENIQY